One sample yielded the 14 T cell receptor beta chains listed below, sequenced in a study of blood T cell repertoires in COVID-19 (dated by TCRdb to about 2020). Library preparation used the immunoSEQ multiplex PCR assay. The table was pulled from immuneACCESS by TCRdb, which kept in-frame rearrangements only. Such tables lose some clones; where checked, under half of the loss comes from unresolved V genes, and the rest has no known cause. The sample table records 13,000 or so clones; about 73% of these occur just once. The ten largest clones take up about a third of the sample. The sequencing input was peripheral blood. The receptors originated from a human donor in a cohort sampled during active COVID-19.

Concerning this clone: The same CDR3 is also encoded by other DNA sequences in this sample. CDR3 protein: CASSLREKLFF. As DNA, the CDR3 is TGTGCCAGCAGTTTGAGGGAAAAACTGTTTTTT. The chain recombines TRBV28 with TRBJ1-4; D uncertain. The CDR3 sequence is 11 residues long. V lost 3 bases and J 8 bases, leaving 4 bases between the germline ends. Germline CDR1 reads MDHEN; CDR2 reads SYDVKM. Full variable domain (missing parts from reference TRBV28 and TRBJ1-4): DVKVTQSSRYLVKRTGEKVFLECVQDMDHENMFWYRQDPGLGLRLIYFSYDVKMKEKGDIPEGYSVSREKKERFSLILESASTNQTSMYLCASSLREKLFFGSGTQLSVL.

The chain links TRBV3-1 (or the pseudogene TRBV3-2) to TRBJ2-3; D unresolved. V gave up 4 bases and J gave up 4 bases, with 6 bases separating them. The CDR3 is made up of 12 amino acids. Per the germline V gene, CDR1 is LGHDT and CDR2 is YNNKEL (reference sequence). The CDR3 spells CASSLTPDTQYF. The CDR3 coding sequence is TGTGCCAGCAGCCTGACACCAGATACGCAGTATTTT.

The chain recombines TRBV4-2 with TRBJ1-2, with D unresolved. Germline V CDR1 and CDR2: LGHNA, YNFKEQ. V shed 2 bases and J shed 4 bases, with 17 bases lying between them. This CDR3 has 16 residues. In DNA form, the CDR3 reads TGTGCCAGCAGCCAACAAATAAGGGAGGCCCCCTATGGCTACACCTTC. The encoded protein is CASSQQIREAPYGYTF.

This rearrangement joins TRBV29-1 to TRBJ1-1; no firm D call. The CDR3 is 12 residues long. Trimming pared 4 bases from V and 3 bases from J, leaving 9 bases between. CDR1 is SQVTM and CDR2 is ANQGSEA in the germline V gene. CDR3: CSVGRVDTEAFF. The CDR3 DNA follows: TGCAGCGTTGGCCGGGTTGACACTGAAGCTTTCTTT.

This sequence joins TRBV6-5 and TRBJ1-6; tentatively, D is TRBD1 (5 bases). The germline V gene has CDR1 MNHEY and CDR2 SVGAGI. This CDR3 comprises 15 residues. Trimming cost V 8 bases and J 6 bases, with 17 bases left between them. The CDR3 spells CASAQGGGANSPLHF. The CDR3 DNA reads TGTGCCAGCGCCCAGGGCGGTGGGGCTAATTCACCCCTCCACTTT.

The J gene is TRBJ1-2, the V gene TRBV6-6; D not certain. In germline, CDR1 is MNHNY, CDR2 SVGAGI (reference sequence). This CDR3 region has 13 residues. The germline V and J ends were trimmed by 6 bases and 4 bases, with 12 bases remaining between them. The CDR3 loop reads CASSDTEVYGYTF. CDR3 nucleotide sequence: TGTGCCAGCAGCGACACGGAGGTCTATGGCTACACCTTC.

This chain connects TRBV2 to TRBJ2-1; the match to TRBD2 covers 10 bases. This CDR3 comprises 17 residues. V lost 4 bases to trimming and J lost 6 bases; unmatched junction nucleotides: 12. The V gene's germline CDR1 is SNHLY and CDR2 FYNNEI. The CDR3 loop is CASSADSAGGPFNEQFF. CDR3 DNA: TGTGCCAGCAGTGCAGACTCAGCGGGGGGGCCTTTCAATGAGCAGTTCTTC.

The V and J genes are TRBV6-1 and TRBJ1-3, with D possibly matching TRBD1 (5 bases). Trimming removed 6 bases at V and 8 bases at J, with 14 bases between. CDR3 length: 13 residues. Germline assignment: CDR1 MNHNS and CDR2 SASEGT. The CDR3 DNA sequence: TGTGCCAGCAGAGGGCCGGGGGAGGACACCATATATTTT. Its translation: CASRGPGEDTIYF.

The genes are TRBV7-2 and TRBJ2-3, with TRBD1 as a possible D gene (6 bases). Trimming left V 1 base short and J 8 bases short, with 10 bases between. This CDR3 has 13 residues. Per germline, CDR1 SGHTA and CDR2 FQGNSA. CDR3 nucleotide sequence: TGTGCCAGCAGCTTAGGGGGGCTGGGTACGCAGTATTTT. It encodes CASSLGGLGTQYF.

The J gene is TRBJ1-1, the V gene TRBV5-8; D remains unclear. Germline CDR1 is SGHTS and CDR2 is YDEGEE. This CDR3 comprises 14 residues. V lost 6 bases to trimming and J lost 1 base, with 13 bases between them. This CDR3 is CASTRVRTNTEAFF. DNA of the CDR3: TGTGCCAGCACGAGGGTCAGGACGAACACTGAAGCTTTCTTT.

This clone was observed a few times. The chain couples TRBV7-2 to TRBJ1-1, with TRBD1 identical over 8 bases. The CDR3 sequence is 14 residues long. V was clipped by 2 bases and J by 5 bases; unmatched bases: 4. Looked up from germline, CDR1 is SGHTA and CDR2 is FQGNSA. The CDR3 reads CASSLRTGYTEAFF. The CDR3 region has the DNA TGTGCCAGCAGCTTACGGACAGGGTATACTGAAGCTTTCTTT.

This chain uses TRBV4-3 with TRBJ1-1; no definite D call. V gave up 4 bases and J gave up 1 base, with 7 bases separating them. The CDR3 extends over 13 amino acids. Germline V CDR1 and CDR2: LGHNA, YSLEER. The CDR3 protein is CASSRAANTEAFF. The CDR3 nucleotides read TGCGCCAGCAGCCGAGCCGCGAACACTGAAGCTTTCTTT.

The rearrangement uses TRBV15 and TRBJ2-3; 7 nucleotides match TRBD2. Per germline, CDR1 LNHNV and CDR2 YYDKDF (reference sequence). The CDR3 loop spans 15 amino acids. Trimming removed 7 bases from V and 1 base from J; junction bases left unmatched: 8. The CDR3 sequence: CATKATSRGTDTQYF. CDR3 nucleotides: TGTGCCACCAAGGCGACTAGCAGGGGCACAGATACGCAGTATTTT.

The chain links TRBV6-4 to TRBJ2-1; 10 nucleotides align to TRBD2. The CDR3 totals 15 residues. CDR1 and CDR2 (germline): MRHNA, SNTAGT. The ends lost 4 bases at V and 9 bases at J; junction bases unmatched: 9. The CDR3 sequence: CASSGQAGGLGEQFF. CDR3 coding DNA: TGTGCCAGCAGTGGACAAGCGGGGGGGCTAGGTGAGCAGTTCTTC.